Detailed here is one TCR beta chain. Clones were read by immunoSEQ multiplex PCR, and TCRdb kept only the in-frame ones, dropping some. This table has tens of thousands of clones, approximately 90% appearing once. The record originates from a study of technical replicates of blood from a few donors. Germline trimming cut 4 bases from V and 1 base from J; bases unmatched to any gene: 6. The CDR3 spans 16 residues. The germline gives CDR1 SGHTA, CDR2 FQGNSA. The sequence was obtained from a human donor in good health. The J gene is TRBJ2-7, the V gene TRBV7-2, with TRBD2 matching over 11 bases. What was sequenced was T cells isolated from PBMCs. The CDR3 DNA sequence: TGTGCCAGCAGCTCCCTAAGGACTAGCGGGTCCTACGAGCAGTACTTC. The encoded protein is CASSSLRTSGSYEQYF.